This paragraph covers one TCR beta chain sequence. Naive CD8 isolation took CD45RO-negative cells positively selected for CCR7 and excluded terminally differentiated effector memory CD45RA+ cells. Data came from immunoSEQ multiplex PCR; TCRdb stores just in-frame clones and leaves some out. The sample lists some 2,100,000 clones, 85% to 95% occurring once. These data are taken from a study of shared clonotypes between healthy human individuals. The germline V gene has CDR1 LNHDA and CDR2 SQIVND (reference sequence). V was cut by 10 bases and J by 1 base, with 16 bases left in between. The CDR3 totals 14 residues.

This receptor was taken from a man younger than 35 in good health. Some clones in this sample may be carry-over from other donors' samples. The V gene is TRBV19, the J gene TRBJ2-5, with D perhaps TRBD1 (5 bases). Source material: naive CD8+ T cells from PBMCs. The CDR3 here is CATHSGRVQETQYF. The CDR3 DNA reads TGTGCCACTCACTCCGGCAGGGTCCAAGAGACCCAGTACTTC.